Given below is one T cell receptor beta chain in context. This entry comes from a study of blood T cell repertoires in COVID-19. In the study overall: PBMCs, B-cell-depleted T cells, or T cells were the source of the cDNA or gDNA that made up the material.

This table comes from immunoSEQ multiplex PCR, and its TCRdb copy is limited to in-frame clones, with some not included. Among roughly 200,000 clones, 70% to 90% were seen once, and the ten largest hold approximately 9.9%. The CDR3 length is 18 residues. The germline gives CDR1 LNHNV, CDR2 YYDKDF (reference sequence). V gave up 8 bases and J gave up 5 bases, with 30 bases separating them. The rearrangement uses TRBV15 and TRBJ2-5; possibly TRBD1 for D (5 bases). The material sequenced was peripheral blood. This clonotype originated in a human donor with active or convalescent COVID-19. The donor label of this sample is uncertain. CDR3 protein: CATSFSWGKGRGRETQYF. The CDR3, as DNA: TGTGCCACCTCGTTCTCATGGGGAAAGGGAAGGGGAAGGGAGACCCAGTACTTC.